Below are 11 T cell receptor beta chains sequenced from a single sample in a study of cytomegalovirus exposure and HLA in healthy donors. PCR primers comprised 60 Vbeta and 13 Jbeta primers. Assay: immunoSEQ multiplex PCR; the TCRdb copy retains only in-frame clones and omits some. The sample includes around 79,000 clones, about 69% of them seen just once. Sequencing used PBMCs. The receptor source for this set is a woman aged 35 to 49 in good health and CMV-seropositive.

In DNA, the CDR3 is TGTGCCAGCAGAAGGGACACGAACACCGGGGAGCTGTTTTTT. It yields the protein CASRRDTNTGELFF. V usage is TRBV6-4 and J usage is TRBJ2-2; possible D gene TRBD1, 6 bases. From germline, CDR1 is MRHNA and CDR2 SNTAGT. V lost 6 bases and J 0 bases, leaving 8 bases between the germline ends. The CDR3 has 14 amino acids.

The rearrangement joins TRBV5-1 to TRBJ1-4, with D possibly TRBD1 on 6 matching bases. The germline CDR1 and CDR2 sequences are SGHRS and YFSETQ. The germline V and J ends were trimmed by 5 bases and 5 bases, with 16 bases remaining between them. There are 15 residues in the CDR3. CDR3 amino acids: CASRDSKASNEKLFF. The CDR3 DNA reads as TGCGCCAGCAGGGACAGCAAGGCTTCGAATGAAAAACTGTTTTTT.

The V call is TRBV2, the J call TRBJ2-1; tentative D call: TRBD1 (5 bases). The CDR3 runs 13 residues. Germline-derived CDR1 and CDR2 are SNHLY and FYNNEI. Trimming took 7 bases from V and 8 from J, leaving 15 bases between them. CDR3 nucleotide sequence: TGTGCCAGCAAAGGGTCTAGGGGCCATGAGCAGTTCTTC. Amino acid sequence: CASKGSRGHEQFF.

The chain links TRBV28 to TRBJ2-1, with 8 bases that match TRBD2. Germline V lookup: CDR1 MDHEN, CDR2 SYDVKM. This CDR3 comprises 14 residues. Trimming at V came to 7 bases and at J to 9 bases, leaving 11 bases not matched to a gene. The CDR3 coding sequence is TGTGCCAGCAAGGGGGGAGCGGGAGTTAGTGAGCAGTTCTTC. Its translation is CASKGGAGVSEQFF.

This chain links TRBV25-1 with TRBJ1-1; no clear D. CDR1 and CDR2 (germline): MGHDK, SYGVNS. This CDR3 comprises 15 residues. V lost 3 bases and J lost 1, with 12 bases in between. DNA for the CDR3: TGTGCCAGCAGTGATTACAGCCCACCGAACACTGAAGCTTTCTTT. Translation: CASSDYSPPNTEAFF.

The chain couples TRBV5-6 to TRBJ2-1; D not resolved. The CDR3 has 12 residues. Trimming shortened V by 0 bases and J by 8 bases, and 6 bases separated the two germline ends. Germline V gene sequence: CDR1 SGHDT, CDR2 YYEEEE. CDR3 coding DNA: TGTGCCAGCAGCTTGGTACTCGATGAGCAGTTCTTC. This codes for CASSLVLDEQFF.

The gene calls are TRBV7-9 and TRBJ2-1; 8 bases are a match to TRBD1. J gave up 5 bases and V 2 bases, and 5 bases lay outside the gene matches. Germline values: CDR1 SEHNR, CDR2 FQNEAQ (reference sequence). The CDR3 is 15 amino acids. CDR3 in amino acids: CASSLSRGPDNEQFF. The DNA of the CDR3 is TGTGCCAGCAGCTTAAGCAGGGGGCCTGACAATGAGCAGTTCTTC. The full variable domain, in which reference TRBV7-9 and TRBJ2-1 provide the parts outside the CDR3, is DTGVSQNPRHKITKRGQNVTFRCDPISEHNRLYWYRQTLGQGPEFLTYFQNEAQLEKSRLLSDRFSAERPKGSFSTLEIQRTEQGDSAMYLCASSLSRGPDNEQFFGPGTRLTVL.

As DNA, the CDR3 is TGTGCCAGCAGCTCCCTCACAGATACGCAGTATTTT. It translates to CASSSLTDTQYF. V is TRBV7-2 and J is TRBJ2-3; D gene unclear. V was clipped by 4 bases and J by 2 bases, with 4 bases between them. In germline, CDR1 is SGHTA, CDR2 FQGNSA. CDR3 length: 12 residues. The whole variable domain, filled in from reference TRBV7-2 and TRBJ2-3, reads GAGVSQSPSNKVTEKGKDVELRCDPISGHTALYWYRQSLGQGLEFLIYFQGNSAPDKSGLPSDRFSAERTGGSVSTLTIQRTQQEDSAVYLCASSSLTDTQYFGPGTRLTVL.

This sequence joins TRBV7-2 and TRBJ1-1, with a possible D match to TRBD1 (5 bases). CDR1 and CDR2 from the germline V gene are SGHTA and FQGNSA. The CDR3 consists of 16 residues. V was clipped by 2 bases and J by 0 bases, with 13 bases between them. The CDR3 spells CASSLPQGHMNTEAFF. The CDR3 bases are TGTGCCAGCAGCTTACCGCAGGGCCACATGAACACTGAAGCTTTCTTT.

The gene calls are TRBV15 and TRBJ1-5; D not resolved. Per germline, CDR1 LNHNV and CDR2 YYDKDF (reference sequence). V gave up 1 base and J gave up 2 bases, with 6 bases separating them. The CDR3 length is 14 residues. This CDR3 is CATSRVSGNQPQHF. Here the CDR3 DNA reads TGTGCCACCAGCAGAGTGAGCGGCAATCAGCCCCAGCATTTT.

The CDR3 DNA reads TGTGCCAGCTCACCATTGTCATCGATCGGACTAAACTCCTACGAGCAGTACTTC. It yields the protein CASSPLSSIGLNSYEQYF. The gene calls are TRBV18 and TRBJ2-7; D is perhaps TRBD2 (6 bases). With 2 bases removed from V and 0 bases from J, the gap between germline ends came to 20 bases. Germline V lookup: CDR1 KGHSH, CDR2 LQKENI. This CDR3 contains 18 residues.